This entry describes one T cell receptor beta chain. As yet, its antigen is unknown. These data come from a study of OX40 agonist ivuxolimab in advanced cancers. General study points: No antigen was identified for the clonally expanded peripheral T cells. Dose levels from 0.1 to 3.0 mg/kg saw CD4+ and CD8+ blood T cells expand clonally by week 6.

Germline V CDR1 and CDR2: SGHTA, FQGTGA. The V and J ends lost 2 bases and 2 bases, in that order; junction bases with no gene match: 12. The CDR3 runs 17 residues. Sequencing was performed with immunoSEQ multiplex PCR; in TCRdb, only in-frame clones are kept and a portion is missing. The sample has roughly 53,000 clones; around 84% are singletons. The chain uses TRBV7-3 and TRBJ2-7; 7 bases are a match to TRBD2. The source is an adult with an advanced solid tumor such as melanoma, head and neck, liver or kidney cancer. Material: CD4+ or CD8+ T cells sorted from blood, obtained in a trial of the OX40 agonist ivuxolimab. DNA for the CDR3: TGTGCCAGCAGCTTAGGCCTCATAGGGACTACCGCCTACGAGCAGTACTTC. It yields the protein CASSLGLIGTTAYEQYF.